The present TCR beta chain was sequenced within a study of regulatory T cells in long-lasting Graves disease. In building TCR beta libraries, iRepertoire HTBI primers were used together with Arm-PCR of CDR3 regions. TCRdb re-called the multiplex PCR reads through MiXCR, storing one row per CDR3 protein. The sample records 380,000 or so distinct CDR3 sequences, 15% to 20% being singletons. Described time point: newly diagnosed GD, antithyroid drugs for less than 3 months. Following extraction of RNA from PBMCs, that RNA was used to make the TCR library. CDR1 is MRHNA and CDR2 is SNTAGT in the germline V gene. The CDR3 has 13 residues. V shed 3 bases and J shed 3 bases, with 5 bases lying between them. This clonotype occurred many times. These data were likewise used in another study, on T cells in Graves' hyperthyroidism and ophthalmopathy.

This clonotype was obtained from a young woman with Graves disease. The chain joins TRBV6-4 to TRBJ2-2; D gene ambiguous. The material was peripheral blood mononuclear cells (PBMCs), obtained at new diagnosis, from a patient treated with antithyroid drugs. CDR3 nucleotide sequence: TGTGCCAGCAGTGAAGCAGACACCGGGGAGCTGTTTTTT. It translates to CASSEADTGELFF.